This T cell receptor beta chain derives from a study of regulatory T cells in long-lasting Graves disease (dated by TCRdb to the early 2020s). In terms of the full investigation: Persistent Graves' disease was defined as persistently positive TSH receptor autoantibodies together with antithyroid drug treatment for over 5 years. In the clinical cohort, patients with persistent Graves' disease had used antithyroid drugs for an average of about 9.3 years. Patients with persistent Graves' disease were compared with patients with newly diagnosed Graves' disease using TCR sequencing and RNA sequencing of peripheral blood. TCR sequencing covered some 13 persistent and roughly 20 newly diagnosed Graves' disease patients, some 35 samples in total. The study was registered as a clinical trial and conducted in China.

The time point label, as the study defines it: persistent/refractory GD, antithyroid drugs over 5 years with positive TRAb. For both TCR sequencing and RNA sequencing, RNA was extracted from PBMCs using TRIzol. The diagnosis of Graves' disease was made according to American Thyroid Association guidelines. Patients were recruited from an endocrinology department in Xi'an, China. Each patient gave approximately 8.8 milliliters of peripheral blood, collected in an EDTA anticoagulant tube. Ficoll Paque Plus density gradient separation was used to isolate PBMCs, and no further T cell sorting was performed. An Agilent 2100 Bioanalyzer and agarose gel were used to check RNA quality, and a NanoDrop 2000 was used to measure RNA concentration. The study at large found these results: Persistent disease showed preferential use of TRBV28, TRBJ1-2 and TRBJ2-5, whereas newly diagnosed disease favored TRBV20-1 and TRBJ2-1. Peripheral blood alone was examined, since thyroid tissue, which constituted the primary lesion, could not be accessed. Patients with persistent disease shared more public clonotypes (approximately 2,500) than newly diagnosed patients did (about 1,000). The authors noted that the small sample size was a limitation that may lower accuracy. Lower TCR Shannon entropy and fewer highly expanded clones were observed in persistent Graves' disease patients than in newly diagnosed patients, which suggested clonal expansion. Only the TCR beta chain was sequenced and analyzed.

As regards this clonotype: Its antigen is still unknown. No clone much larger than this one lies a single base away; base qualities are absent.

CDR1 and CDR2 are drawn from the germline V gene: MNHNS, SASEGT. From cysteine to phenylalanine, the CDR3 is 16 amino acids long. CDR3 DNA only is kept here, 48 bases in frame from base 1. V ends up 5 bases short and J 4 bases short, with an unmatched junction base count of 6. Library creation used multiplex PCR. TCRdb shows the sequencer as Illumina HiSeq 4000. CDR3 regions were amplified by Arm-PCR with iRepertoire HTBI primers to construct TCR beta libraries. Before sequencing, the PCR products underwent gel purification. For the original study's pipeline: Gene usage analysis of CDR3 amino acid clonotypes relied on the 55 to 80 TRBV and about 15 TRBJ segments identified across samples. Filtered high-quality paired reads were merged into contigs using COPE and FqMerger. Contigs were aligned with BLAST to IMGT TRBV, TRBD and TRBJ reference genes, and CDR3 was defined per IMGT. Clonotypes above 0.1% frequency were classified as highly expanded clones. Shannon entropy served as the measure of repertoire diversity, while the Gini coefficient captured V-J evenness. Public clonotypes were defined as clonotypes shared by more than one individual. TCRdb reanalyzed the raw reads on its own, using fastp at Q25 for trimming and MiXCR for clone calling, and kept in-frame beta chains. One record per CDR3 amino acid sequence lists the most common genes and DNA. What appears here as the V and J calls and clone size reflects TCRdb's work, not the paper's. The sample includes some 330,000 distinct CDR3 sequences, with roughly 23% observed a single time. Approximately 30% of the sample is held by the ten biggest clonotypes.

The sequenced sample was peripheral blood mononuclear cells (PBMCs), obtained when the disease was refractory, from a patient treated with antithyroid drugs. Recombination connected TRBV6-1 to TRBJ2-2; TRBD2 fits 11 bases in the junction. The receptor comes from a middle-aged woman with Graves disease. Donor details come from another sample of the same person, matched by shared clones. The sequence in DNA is TGTGCCAGCAGTAAACGACTAGCGGGGCCCACCGGGGAGCTGTTTTTT. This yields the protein CASSKRLAGPTGELFF.